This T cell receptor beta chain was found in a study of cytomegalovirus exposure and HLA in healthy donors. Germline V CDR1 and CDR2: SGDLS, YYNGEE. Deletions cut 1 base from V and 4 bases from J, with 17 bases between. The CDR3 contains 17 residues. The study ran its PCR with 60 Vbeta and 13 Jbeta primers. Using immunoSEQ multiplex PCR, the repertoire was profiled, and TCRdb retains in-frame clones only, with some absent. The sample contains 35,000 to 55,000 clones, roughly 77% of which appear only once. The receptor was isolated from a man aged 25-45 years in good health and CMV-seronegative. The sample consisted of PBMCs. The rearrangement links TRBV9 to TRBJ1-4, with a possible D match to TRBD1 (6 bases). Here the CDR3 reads CASSVSDGRGHNEKLFF. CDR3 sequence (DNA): TGTGCCAGCAGCGTATCCGACGGCAGGGGACATAATGAAAAACTGTTTTTT.